This entry concerns a single T cell receptor beta chain. The target antigen is unknown. This sample includes further DNA sequences coding for the same CDR3. This specimen comes from a study of Tregs in tolerant kidney transplant recipients. Study results and limitations: Nucleotide sequences could not be compared across some patients' samples due to primer changes.

The method was immunoSEQ multiplex PCR; TCRdb's version includes in-frame clones alone and lacks a portion of them. The profile covers approximately 93,000 clones, with roughly 93% appearing a single time and 0.35% to 0.55% taken by the ten largest. The material sequenced was CD4+ T cells from blood, taken before the transplant. This sequence was found in a human donor who received a combined kidney and bone marrow transplant.

CDR3 sequence reads: CASSRDRGYGYTF. DNA for the CDR3: TGTGCCAGCAGCAGGGACAGGGGGTATGGCTACACCTTC. The V gene is TRBV6-5, the J gene TRBJ1-2, with 11 bases fitting TRBD1. Per germline, CDR1 MNHEY and CDR2 SVGAGI. This CDR3 contains 13 residues. V dropped 6 bases and J dropped 5; count of bases not matched to a gene: 2.